This entry features one T cell receptor (beta chain) sequence. What it binds is unknown. This CDR3 is also generated by other DNA sequences in the sample. FACS sorted CD4+ or CD8+ T cells into CD45RA+ naive and CD45RO+ memory. This record belongs to a study of regulatory dendritic cells for organ transplantation. Study-wide results and limits: Regulatory dendritic cells appeared to expand memory CD8+ clones less than mature ones.

TCRdb's table, derived via immunoSEQ multiplex PCR, lists solely in-frame clones and lacks some. The sample contains tens of thousands of clones, roughly 84% of which appear only once. The sequence was obtained from a human donor in good health. The sample consisted of naive CD8+ T cells from blood. Subset given: CD45RA+ naive T cells.

The CDR3 loop reads CASSLRQGLYNEQFF. CDR3 in DNA: TGTGCCAGCAGCTTAAGGCAGGGCCTATACAATGAGCAGTTCTTC. J is TRBJ2-1 and V is TRBV7-2; maybe TRBD1 (5 bases). Germline CDR1 SGHTA, CDR2 FQGNSA. The CDR3 covers 15 residues. V lost 2 bases and J 4 bases, leaving 12 bases between the germline ends.